These 14 T cell receptor beta chains share one sample of origin, sequenced in a study of T cell responses to AZD1222 COVID-19 vaccine. Only in-frame clones appear in the TCRdb table, and some are missing; sequencing was by immunoSEQ multiplex PCR. The sample carries under 150,000 clones, approximately 85% recorded once. The sample was peripheral blood, taken on day 0 of MenACWY control vaccination. The receptors shown here come from an adult in good health.

The chain joins TRBV7-7 to TRBJ2-5; no definite D call. CDR3 length: 13 amino acids. Trimming cost V 1 base and J 5 bases, with 8 bases left between them. CDR1 is SSHAT and CDR2 is FNYEAQ in the germline V gene (reference sequence). CDR3 in DNA: TGTGCCAGCAGCTTAGGTGTGAGGGAGACCCAGTACTTC. Its protein product is CASSLGVRETQYF.

The chain couples TRBV2 to TRBJ1-6; 7 bases fit TRBD1. This CDR3 is 15 amino acids long. Trimming cost V 4 bases and J 7 bases; bases outside gene matches: 7. The V gene's germline CDR1 is SNHLY and CDR2 FYNNEI. The CDR3 DNA sequence: TGTGCCAGCAGTGGATTTGTAGGGGGCAATTCACCCCTCCACTTT. This gives the protein CASSGFVGGNSPLHF.

A word on this clone: The identical CDR3 is also encoded by other nucleotide sequences in the sample. The CDR3 sequence: CATSGGSTGELFF. The CDR3 DNA reads TGTGCCACCAGTGGTGGCTCCACCGGGGAGCTGTTTTTT. The chain links TRBV24-1 to TRBJ2-2, with D unresolved. Germline CDR1 is KGHDR and CDR2 is SFDVKD. CDR3 length: 13 amino acids. The V gene lost 5 bases and the J gene lost 4 bases, with 7 bases spanning the gap.

This rearrangement joins TRBV5-1 to TRBJ2-3, with 10 bases fitting TRBD2. Looked up from germline, CDR1 is SGHRS and CDR2 is YFSETQ. The CDR3 loop spans 19 amino acids. J was trimmed by 6 bases and V by 4 bases; bases with no gene match: 20. The CDR3 sequence is CASSQVKRGGIQPPDTQYF. The DNA of the CDR3 is TGCGCCAGCAGCCAGGTCAAGCGGGGGGGAATTCAACCCCCCGATACGCAGTATTTT.

CDR3 sequence: CASSERGGGVNQPQHF. The CDR3 DNA is TGTGCCAGCAGTGAAAGAGGGGGTGGAGTCAATCAGCCCCAGCATTTT. The rearrangement joins TRBV2 to TRBJ1-5, with D possibly matching TRBD1 (6 bases). Germline V gene sequence: CDR1 SNHLY, CDR2 FYNNEI. The CDR3 runs to 16 residues. V was pared by 2 bases and J by 3 bases, with 14 bases between.

V gene TRBV29-1 combines with J gene TRBJ2-3; 7 bases agree with TRBD2. This CDR3 contains 15 residues. V lost 6 bases to trimming and J lost 5 bases; unmatched junction nucleotides: 14. Germline lookup yields CDR1 SQVTM and CDR2 ANQGSEA. The CDR3 DNA reads TGCAGCGTCACTGGGGACTACAAAACCGAAGATACGCAGTATTTT. This translates into CSVTGDYKTEDTQYF.

The J gene is TRBJ1-3, the V gene TRBV2; weak D call: TRBD1 (5 bases). Germline CDR1 SNHLY, CDR2 FYNNEI. The CDR3 sequence is 15 residues long. V shed 5 bases and J shed 4 bases, with 15 bases lying between them. This CDR3 is CASSLTRDGGNTIYF. In nucleotides, the CDR3 is TGTGCCAGCAGTCTGACCCGGGACGGCGGAAACACCATATATTTT.

The rearrangement links TRBV6-6 to TRBJ1-2; D ambiguous. Germline V CDR1 and CDR2: MNHNY, SVGAGI (reference sequence). The CDR3 extends over 15 amino acids. The germline V and J ends were trimmed by 2 bases and 5 bases, with 15 bases remaining between them. The CDR3: CASSYEPSGRYGYTF. Here the CDR3 DNA reads TGTGCCAGCAGTTACGAGCCCTCCGGTCGTTATGGCTACACCTTC.

V and J are TRBV11-3 and TRBJ2-3, with 9 bases that match TRBD1. The CDR3 contains 15 residues. Germline-derived CDR1 and CDR2 are SGHNT and YENEEA. J was trimmed by 8 bases and V by 5 bases; bases with no gene match: 11. In nucleotides, the CDR3 is TGTGCCAGCAGCCCCAACCGGGACAGGGCGGGTACGCAGTATTTT. This translates into CASSPNRDRAGTQYF.

CDR3 nucleotide sequence: TGTGCCAGCAGTACACGACTAGCGGGTCCCACAGATACGCAGTATTTT. This translates into CASSTRLAGPTDTQYF. The chain has TRBV28 and TRBJ2-3, with TRBD2 matching over 10 bases. This CDR3 has 16 residues. V shed 5 bases, J shed 2 bases, and the junction held 7 bases outside the gene matches. CDR1 and CDR2 (germline): MDHEN, SYDVKM.

The chain is built from TRBV18 and TRBJ2-3; TRBD1 is a possible D gene (5 bases). V lost 2 bases and J 0 bases, leaving 12 bases between the germline ends. Germline V CDR1 and CDR2: KGHSH, LQKENI. The CDR3 consists of 16 residues. For the CDR3, the DNA is TGTGCCAGCTCACCATGGGGCGGATCTAGCACAGATACGCAGTATTTT. Translated, it gives CASSPWGGSSTDTQYF.

This clone has just a few counts. The J gene is TRBJ2-7, the V gene TRBV6-6, with D possibly matching TRBD1 (6 bases). There are 13 residues in the CDR3. The V end lost 5 bases, the J end lost 4 bases, and 12 bases lay between the germline ends. The germline V gene has CDR1 MNHNY and CDR2 SVGAGI (reference sequence). Here the CDR3 DNA reads TGTGCCAGCAGTCCGGGACACCTATACGAGCAGTACTTC. It is translated as CASSPGHLYEQYF.

This sequence joins TRBV7-2 and TRBJ1-3, with 8 nucleotides matching TRBD1. Losses at the gene ends were 5 bases for V and 8 bases for J; bases not matched to a gene: 8. The CDR3 loop spans 14 amino acids. Germline V gene sequence: CDR1 SGHTA, CDR2 FQGNSA. In DNA form, the CDR3 reads TGTGCCAGCAGCCCACGTTACAGGGGGGACACCATATATTTT. This sequence encodes CASSPRYRGDTIYF. Drawing the rest from reference TRBV7-2 and TRBJ1-3, the complete variable domain is GAGVSQSPSNKVTEKGKDVELRCDPISGHTALYWYRQSLGQGLEFLIYFQGNSAPDKSGLPSDRFSAERTGGSVSTLTIQRTQQEDSAVYLCASSPRYRGDTIYFGEGSWLTVV.

The J gene is TRBJ2-7, the V gene TRBV1; the D call in the table, TRBD1, was not verified against the DNA. TRBV1 is a recognized pseudogene. This CDR3 has 16 amino acids. The CDR3, as DNA: TGCACCAGCAGCCAAGCGACCGCGGACAGAGTTTACGAGCAGTACGTC. Its translation is CTSSQATADRVYEQYV.